The clone carrying this TCR beta chain was seen more than once but under ten times. The antigen is undetermined. The sample is drawn from a study of cytomegalovirus exposure and HLA in healthy donors. PCR involved 60 Vbeta and 13 Jbeta primers. TCRdb's copy holds only in-frame clones and misses some; the assay was immunoSEQ multiplex PCR. The sample has roughly 61,000 clones, roughly 90% seen once. Broader study findings: A classifier reportedly called cytomegalovirus status with high sensitivity and specificity. A later analysis reportedly identified an Asian-associated ancestry cluster as carrying fewer N-insertions than the approximately 710-donor mean.

The source is a man aged 25-45 years in good health and CMV-seropositive. Sequenced: PBMCs.

CDR3 region: CASSDVMGWSSGNTIYF. The CDR3 DNA follows: TGTGCCAGCAGTGATGTTATGGGTTGGAGCTCTGGAAACACCATATATTTT. The J gene is TRBJ1-3, the V gene TRBV6-1, with D unresolved. CDR1 is MNHNS and CDR2 is SASEGT in the germline V gene. V gave up 3 bases and J gave up 0 bases, with 15 bases separating them. The CDR3 consists of 17 residues.